This T cell receptor beta chain appears in the sequencing data of a study of blood T cell repertoires in COVID-19. As for the study in general: The origin of the acute and convalescent COVID-19 samples was the United States, Italy and Spain.

Germline CDR1 is SGHRS and CDR2 is YFSETQ. CDR3 length: 16 amino acids. Trimming pared 5 bases from V and 1 base from J, leaving 18 bases between. In the original processing: Counts of nucleated cells, estimated from reference gene primer amplification, were obtained. Repertoires were generated with immunoSEQ multiplex PCR, while TCRdb's copy carries only in-frame clones and drops some. Clone size and V and J calls were adopted from that table, with D and trimming inferred from the DNA. The sample holds about 430,000 clones; nearly 90% are singletons and the top ten take about 1.5%. Clinical history reported by participants formed the basis on which cohorts were assigned. The study recruited exposed participants who had met a COVID-19 case within 2 weeks before entry.

The V call is TRBV5-1, the J call TRBJ1-1; tentatively, D is TRBD1 (6 bases). This sequence was found in a woman in her late teens or twenties who had been exposed to COVID-19. Specimen: PBMCs or T cells enriched from blood (not recorded which). In DNA, the CDR3 is TGCGCCAGCAGGACTGGACGGGACACAAAGAACACTGAAGCTTTCTTT. It is translated as CASRTGRDTKNTEAFF.